One and the same sample provided the 15 T cell receptor beta chains below, sequenced in a study of response to subunit inactivated influenza vaccine (dated by TCRdb to 2016 to 2019). Library preparation used RT-PCR. TCRdb names Illumina HiSeq 2500 as the instrument used. TCRdb reworked the public reads: Q25 trimming with fastp, MiXCR clone assembly, productive beta chains retained. Identical CDR3 proteins give one entry, which carries the most common genes and DNA. The sample table contains some 800,000 distinct CDR3 sequences; only one count was recorded for around 20% of them. Of the sample, 10% to 13% is held by the ten largest clones. The sequenced sample was PBMCs from blood, obtained 5 days after vaccination. The receptors were gathered from a man aged 50-59 years who received an inactivated influenza vaccine. Donor details come from another sample of the same person, matched by shared clones.

This clonotype was counted between two and nine times. V gene TRBV10-3 combines with J gene TRBJ2-1; D might be TRBD2 (5 bases). V shed 7 bases and J shed 9 bases, with 13 bases lying between them. CDR1 and CDR2 from the germline V gene are ENHRY and SYGVKD. There are 12 residues in the CDR3. Written as DNA, the CDR3 is TGTGCCATCATGGCGCCGGCGGGTGAGCAGTTCTTC. Translating it yields CAIMAPAGEQFF.

The chain recombines TRBV7-2 with TRBJ2-7; no clear D. Germline CDR1 SGHTA, CDR2 FQGNSA. The CDR3 sequence is 14 residues long. V dropped 3 bases and J dropped 2 bases, with 11 bases sitting between them. This CDR3 reads CASSLDGFTYEQYF. The CDR3 DNA reads TGTGCCAGCAGCTTGGACGGTTTTACCTACGAGCAGTACTTC. The entire variable domain, with the rest obtained from reference TRBV7-2 and TRBJ2-7, is as follows: GAGVSQSPSNKVTEKGKDVELRCDPISGHTALYWYRQSLGQGLEFLIYFQGNSAPDKSGLPSDRFSAERTGGSVSTLTIQRTQQEDSAVYLCASSLDGFTYEQYFGPGTRLTVT.

The J gene is TRBJ2-5, the V gene TRBV29-1, with D possibly being TRBD2 (6 bases). The CDR3 runs 15 residues. Germline CDR1 reads SQVTM; CDR2 reads ANQGSEA. Between the trimmed V and J ends, which lost 3 bases and 2 bases, there was a span of 16 bases. CDR3 nucleotide sequence: TGCAGCGTTGACTCCCCGCGGCGGGATCAAGAGACCCAGTACTTC. Its protein is CSVDSPRRDQETQYF.

The chain uses TRBV7-2 and TRBJ2-1, with TRBD2 as a possible D gene (6 bases). V lost 4 bases to trimming and J lost 0 bases, with 16 bases between them. The V gene's germline CDR1 is SGHTA and CDR2 FQGNSA. The CDR3 contains 17 residues. The CDR3 DNA reads as TGTGCCAGCAGCTCCTCCGTGACGGGGGTCTCCTACAATGAGCAGTTCTTC. As protein: CASSSSVTGVSYNEQFF.

The chain links TRBV7-6 to TRBJ2-3; TRBD2 aligns across 9 bases. CDR3 size: 14 residues. Germline CDR1 reads SGHVS; CDR2 reads FNYEAQ. The ends lost 4 bases at V and 4 bases at J; junction bases unmatched: 3. The CDR3 sequence is CASSSLAGPDTQYF. Written as DNA, the CDR3 is TGTGCCAGCAGCTCCCTAGCGGGACCAGATACGCAGTATTTT.

This clonotype was picked up many times. The chain joins TRBV12-3 or TRBV12-4 to TRBJ1-1; D ambiguous. The CDR3 is 15 residues long. The V gene lost 2 bases and the J gene lost 1 base, with 11 bases spanning the gap. For the CDR3, the DNA is TGTGCCAGCAGTTTATTCGGGAGGACGAACACTGAAGCTTTCTTT. Amino acids: CASSLFGRTNTEAFF.

V is TRBV11-2 and J is TRBJ2-1; possible D gene TRBD2, 5 bases. From germline, CDR1 is SGHAT and CDR2 FQNNGV. This CDR3 is built from 17 residues. Trimming removed 1 base at V and 3 bases at J, with 16 bases between. The DNA of the CDR3 is TGTGCCAGCAGCTTAGGGGTAGGACGGGGTCACTACAATGAGCAGTTCTTC. It yields the protein CASSLGVGRGHYNEQFF.

This clonotype was seen a handful of times. The chain links TRBV29-1 to TRBJ1-2; D is uncertain. Germline CDR1 and CDR2: SQVTM and ANQGSEA. CDR3 size: 14 residues. The ends were cut back, 0 bases at V and 4 bases at J, with 12 bases in the middle. The CDR3 bases are TGCAGCGTTGAAGATCTTGGGCGGCTCTATGGCTACACCTTC. Protein: CSVEDLGRLYGYTF. Combining the CDR3 with reference TRBV29-1 and TRBJ1-2 gives the whole variable domain SAVISQKPSRDICQRGTSLTIQCQVDSQVTMMFWYRQQPGQSLTLIATANQGSEATYESGFVIDKFPISRPNLTFSTLTVSNMSPEDSSIYLCSVEDLGRLYGYTFGSGTRLTVV.

Worth noting for this clonotype: This could be a read error, since a much larger clone is one nucleotide away. The chain recombines TRBV6-1 with TRBJ1-2; TRBD1 is a possible D gene (6 bases). The V end lost 6 bases, the J end lost 4 bases, and 21 bases lay between the germline ends. Germline V gene data show CDR1 as MNHNS and CDR2 as SASEGT. The CDR3 runs 16 residues. The CDR3 reads CASRHGTRGEGYGYTF. The CDR3 DNA follows: TGTGCCAGCAGACACGGGACAAGGGGAGAGGGCTATGGCTACACCTTC.

A few counts support this clonotype. J is TRBJ1-5 and V is TRBV5-1; 8 positions agree with TRBD1. The CDR3 is 14 amino acids. V lost 6 bases to trimming and J lost 2 bases; unmatched junction nucleotides: 4. Per germline, CDR1 SGHRS and CDR2 YFSETQ. The CDR3 nucleotides read TGCGCCAGCAAACAGGGGGACGGCAATCAGCCCCAGCATTTT. Translated: CASKQGDGNQPQHF.

The chain uses TRBV29-1 and TRBJ2-1; D is ambiguous. Germline CDR1 and CDR2: SQVTM and ANQGSEA. Trimming pared 2 bases from V and 6 bases from J, leaving 5 bases between. This CDR3 contains 11 residues. The CDR3 here is CSVELGNEQFF. DNA for the CDR3: TGCAGCGTTGAATTGGGCAATGAGCAGTTCTTC.

The V call is TRBV2, the J call TRBJ2-1; D not resolved. The germline CDR1 and CDR2 sequences are SNHLY and FYNNEI. CDR3 size: 20 residues. V was trimmed by 6 bases and J by 10 bases, leaving 37 bases between them. CDR3 DNA: TGTGCCAGCAGGCGATTGCCCTCTTCTGTATCTGGACGGAACCTAGGGGAGCAGTTCTTC. Its translation is CASRRLPSSVSGRNLGEQFF.

In its sample, this clonotype was seen a few times. This rearrangement joins TRBV10-3 to TRBJ2-7; TRBD1 matches at 10 bases. The germline V gene encodes CDR1 ENHRY and CDR2 SYGVKD. The CDR3 is made up of 16 amino acids. Unmatched junction bases numbered 8, after V lost 4 bases and J lost 2 bases. The CDR3 coding sequence is TGTGCCATCAGTGCCATCGGGGGGACAGGGGCCTACGAGCAGTACTTC. Translating it yields CAISAIGGTGAYEQYF.

This clonotype was recorded a few times. V is TRBV28 and J is TRBJ2-5; D gene uncertain. The CDR3 consists of 13 residues. Trimming shortened V by 5 bases and J by 5 bases, and 12 bases separated the two germline ends. Germline-derived CDR1 and CDR2 are MDHEN and SYDVKM. The CDR3 region has the DNA TGTGCCAGCAGTCCGACTTGGCTCGAGACCCAGTACTTC. Its translation: CASSPTWLETQYF.

The chain couples TRBV10-3 to TRBJ1-6; no firm D call. The CDR3 contains 14 residues. Trimming removed 2 bases from V and 7 bases from J, with 9 bases in between. The germline CDR1 and CDR2 sequences are ENHRY and SYGVKD. CDR3 amino acids: CAISEGSRNSPLHF. The CDR3 DNA follows: TGTGCCATCAGTGAGGGATCCCGAAATTCACCCCTCCACTTT.